These 18 T cell receptor beta chains originate from one sample sequenced in a study of cytomegalovirus exposure and HLA in healthy donors. PCR involved 60 Vbeta and 13 Jbeta primers. The method was immunoSEQ multiplex PCR; TCRdb's version includes in-frame clones alone and lacks a portion of them. The table shows 250,000 to 350,000 clones, with approximately 90% occurring only once. The specimen was PBMCs. All receptors come from a man aged 40-55 years in good health and CMV-seropositive.

CDR3 region: CASSLTPPLAGRRETQYF. CDR3 DNA: TGTGCCAGCAGTCTAACTCCGCCACTAGCGGGACGACGGGAGACCCAGTACTTC. The V and J genes are TRBV28 and TRBJ2-5, with TRBD2 matching over 10 bases. CDR1 is MDHEN and CDR2 is SYDVKM in the germline V gene. Trimming cost V 5 bases and J 5 bases; bases outside gene matches: 17. The length of the CDR3 is 18 residues.

This chain connects TRBV11-1 to TRBJ2-1, with a possible D match to TRBD2 (7 bases). V lost 5 bases and J 9 bases, leaving 20 bases between the germline ends. This CDR3 contains 15 residues. Germline CDR1 and CDR2: SGHAT and FQDESV (reference sequence). CDR3 bases: TGTGCCAGCAGCACGGGGGGCCCGCTAGCGACTGAGCAGTTCTTC. This translates into CASSTGGPLATEQFF.

The V call is TRBV15, the J call TRBJ2-7, with 7 bases lining up with TRBD2. Germline lookup yields CDR1 LNHNV and CDR2 YYDKDF (reference sequence). This CDR3 comprises 19 residues. After removal of 0 bases from V and 3 bases from J, the junction contained 17 bases not matched to a gene. The CDR3 nucleotides read TGTGCCACCAGCAGAGATAGTCCTTTTGAGCTAGCGGACAACTACGAGCAGTACTTC. It encodes CATSRDSPFELADNYEQYF.

Only one count was recorded for this clone. The V call is TRBV7-9, the J call TRBJ2-5, with D possibly TRBD1 on 5 matching bases. V shed 2 bases and J shed 2 bases, with 9 bases lying between them. The CDR3 loop spans 14 amino acids. Germline assignment: CDR1 SEHNR and CDR2 FQNEAQ (reference sequence). CDR3 bases: TGTGCCAGCAGCTTAACTGACAGACAAGAGACCCAGTACTTC. Translating it yields CASSLTDRQETQYF.

In nucleotides, the CDR3 is TGTGCCAGCAGCTTAGAGGACAGCGCGGGAGAAGATACGCAGTATTTT. It codes for CASSLEDSAGEDTQYF. V and J are TRBV7-2 and TRBJ2-3; perhaps TRBD2 as D (7 bases). The CDR3 has 16 residues. Trimming took 1 base from V and 5 from J, leaving 16 bases between them. Germline CDR1 is SGHTA and CDR2 is FQGNSA.

This clone was counted once. The chain recombines TRBV7-9 with TRBJ2-3; 7 bases match TRBD2. Germline trimming cut 1 base from V and 2 bases from J; bases unmatched to any gene: 6. The CDR3 sequence is 16 residues long. The V gene's germline CDR1 is SEHNR and CDR2 FQNEAQ (reference sequence). DNA of the CDR3: TGTGCCAGCAGCTTAGGCCTAGCGGAGGACACAGATACGCAGTATTTT. Translation gives CASSLGLAEDTDTQYF.

J is TRBJ2-7 and V is TRBV7-2; the match to TRBD2 covers 9 bases. The junction had 6 bases not matched to a gene; V was cut back by 5 bases and J by 4 bases. Germline CDR1 SGHTA, CDR2 FQGNSA. The CDR3 totals 14 residues. CDR3 sequence: CASSLSGSVYEQYF. Here the CDR3 DNA reads TGTGCCAGCAGCCTTAGCGGGAGTGTTTACGAGCAGTACTTC.

The rearrangement uses TRBV5-6 and TRBJ2-5, with 7 bases that match TRBD1. The CDR3 is 13 residues long. Looked up from germline, CDR1 is SGHDT and CDR2 is YYEEEE. Trimming at V came to 4 bases and at J to 5 bases, leaving 5 bases not matched to a gene. The CDR3 is CASSTTGSETQYF. DNA of the CDR3: TGTGCCAGCAGCACGACAGGGTCCGAGACCCAGTACTTC.

CDR3 DNA: TGTGCCAGCAGTGCACAGCTTAACTATGGCTACACCTTC. It yields the protein CASSAQLNYGYTF. The V and J genes are TRBV28 and TRBJ1-2; D is uncertain. V was pared by 5 bases and J by 1 base, with 8 bases between. The CDR3 runs to 13 residues. Per the germline V gene, CDR1 is MDHEN and CDR2 is SYDVKM.

This clone was detected a few times. J is TRBJ1-3 and V is TRBV30, with TRBD1 matching over 11 bases. This CDR3 spans 15 amino acids. V shed 1 base, J shed 5 bases, and the junction held 4 bases outside the gene matches. Germline-derived CDR1 and CDR2 are GTSNPN and SVGIG (reference sequence). The CDR3: CAWSAGTGGRNTIYF. The CDR3 DNA sequence: TGTGCCTGGAGTGCGGGGACAGGGGGAAGAAACACCATATATTTT.

The rearrangement uses TRBV5-1 and TRBJ2-3; D ambiguous. Trimming stripped 1 base from V and 4 bases from J, with 13 bases between. Germline V CDR1 and CDR2: SGHRS, YFSETQ. The CDR3 spans 15 residues. CDR3 in amino acids: CASSLPENEADTQYF. The CDR3 DNA reads as TGCGCCAGCAGCTTGCCCGAGAACGAGGCAGATACGCAGTATTTT.

The rearrangement links TRBV2 to TRBJ1-5, with a tentative D call TRBD1 (6 bases). Per the germline V gene, CDR1 is SNHLY and CDR2 is FYNNEI. V lost 6 bases and J 4 bases, leaving 10 bases between the germline ends. The CDR3 length is 13 residues. CDR3 sequence: CASRATGNQPQHF. The CDR3 DNA reads as TGTGCCAGCAGAGCCACAGGGAATCAGCCCCAGCATTTT.

The chain has TRBV7-8 and TRBJ2-7; 8 positions match TRBD2. Germline trimming cut 1 base from V and 1 base from J; bases unmatched to any gene: 9. The V gene's germline CDR1 is SGHVS and CDR2 FQNEAQ. The CDR3 runs 17 residues. DNA of the CDR3: TGTGCCAGCAGCTTAGGGCCCTTCAGCGGGAGATCCTACGAGCAGTACTTC. Amino acid sequence: CASSLGPFSGRSYEQYF.

The chain uses TRBV7-8 and TRBJ2-1; TRBD2 matches 8 bases. With 3 bases clipped from V and 8 bases from J, the junction kept 9 bases outside the gene matches. Germline CDR1 SGHVS, CDR2 FQNEAQ. This CDR3 region has 15 residues. CDR3 nucleotide sequence: TGTGCCAGCAGCTTTCCCAGCGGGAGAGGGGATGAGCAGTTCTTC. Its protein product is CASSFPSGRGDEQFF.

V and J are TRBV7-9 and TRBJ2-7; 7 nucleotides line up with TRBD1. With V trimmed by 5 bases and J by 7 bases, 11 bases remained unmatched. This CDR3 has 14 amino acids. Germline CDR1 is SEHNR and CDR2 is FQNEAQ (reference sequence). CDR3 loop: CASSVDRDLSEQYF. The CDR3 nucleotides read TGTGCCAGCAGCGTTGACAGGGATCTCTCGGAGCAGTACTTC.

The genes are TRBV2 and TRBJ2-5; a possible D gene is TRBD2 (5 bases). The CDR3 sequence is 13 residues long. The germline CDR1 and CDR2 sequences are SNHLY and FYNNEI. The ends were cut back, 2 bases at V and 5 bases at J, with 9 bases in the middle. The CDR3 nucleotides are TGTGCCAGCAGTGAAAGCAGAGGGGAGACCCAGTACTTC. Translating it yields CASSESRGETQYF.

The chain is built from TRBV7-9 and TRBJ2-5, with 9 bases lining up with TRBD1. The CDR3 has 16 amino acids. CDR1 is SEHNR and CDR2 is FQNEAQ in the germline V gene (reference sequence). With 4 bases clipped from V and 7 bases from J, the junction kept 13 bases outside the gene matches. CDR3 sequence (DNA): TGTGCCAGCAGCTCAGGGACAGGGATCGGCCGGGGGACCCAGTACTTC. Protein sequence: CASSSGTGIGRGTQYF.

The chain links TRBV6-1 to TRBJ2-1; TRBD2 aligns across 10 bases. Germline CDR1 reads MNHNS; CDR2 reads SASEGT. J was trimmed by 9 bases and V by 5 bases; bases with no gene match: 7. There are 14 residues in the CDR3. Here the CDR3 DNA reads TGTGCCAGCAGTCCTAGCGGGAGTTCGGTTGAGCAGTTCTTC. Protein: CASSPSGSSVEQFF.